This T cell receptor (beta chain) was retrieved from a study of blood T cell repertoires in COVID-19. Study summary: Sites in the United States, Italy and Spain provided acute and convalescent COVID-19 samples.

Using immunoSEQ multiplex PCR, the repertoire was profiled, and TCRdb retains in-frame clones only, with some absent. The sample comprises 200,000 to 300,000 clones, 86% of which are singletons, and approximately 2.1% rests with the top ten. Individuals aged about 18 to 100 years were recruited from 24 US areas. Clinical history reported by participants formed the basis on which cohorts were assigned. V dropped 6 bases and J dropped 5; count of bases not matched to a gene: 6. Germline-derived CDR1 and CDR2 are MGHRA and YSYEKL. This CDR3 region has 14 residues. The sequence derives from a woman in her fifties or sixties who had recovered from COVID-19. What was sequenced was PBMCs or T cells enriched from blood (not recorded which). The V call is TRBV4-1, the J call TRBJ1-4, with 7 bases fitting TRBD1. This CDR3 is CASRRQGPNEKLFF. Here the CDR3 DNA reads TGCGCCAGCAGACGACAGGGTCCCAATGAAAAACTGTTTTTT.